These T cell receptor beta chains were read from a single sample in a study of OX40 agonist ivuxolimab in advanced cancers. Profiling relied on immunoSEQ multiplex PCR, and the TCRdb table lists in-frame clones only, not all of them. The table includes 65,000 to 75,000 clones, 80% to 90% detected once. Specimen: CD4+ or CD8+ T cells sorted from blood, collected in a trial of the OX40 agonist ivuxolimab. The receptors come from an adult with an advanced solid tumor such as melanoma, head and neck, liver or kidney cancer. CDR3s include the opening cysteine and the closing phenylalanine or tryptophan.

v_call,j_call,cdr3_length,cdr3_aa
TRBV2,TRBJ2-5,15,CASRAGTGGTETQYF
TRBV21-1,TRBJ2-1,12,CASSKRTELRLF
TRBV6-5,TRBJ2-2,14,CASSYRSGFGELFF
TRBV5-4,TRBJ1-5,15,CASSQDGDTNQPQHF
TRBV27,TRBJ2-5,13,CASSSHGQETQYF
TRBV5-1,TRBJ2-7,14,CASSLARTTYEQYF
TRBV7-3,TRBJ2-6,16,CASSPAGGSGANVLTF
TRBV5-6,TRBJ1-2,12,CASSYGGYGYTF
TRBV11-1,TRBJ2-2,13,CASSFTGPGELFF
TRBV28,TRBJ1-2,13,CASTASRGYGYTF
TRBV28,TRBJ1-1,14,CASTPTGQSTEAFF
TRBV4-2,TRBJ2-1,16,CASSQLSGIGYNEQFF
TRBV7-8,TRBJ2-2,14,CASSLSPNTGELFF
TRBV9,TRBJ2-2,16,CASSAGGGRGTGELFF
TRBV7-2,TRBJ1-5,16,CASSLFPGQVYQPQHF
TRBV10-1,TRBJ2-2,16,CASRFPGQGNTGELFF
TRBV6-6,TRBJ2-2,14,CASGPRVRAGELFF
TRBV7-6,TRBJ1-1,13,CASSLQGYTEAFF
TRBV7-6,TRBJ1-3,14,CASSLGGPGNTIYF
TRBV7-8,TRBJ2-3,15,CASSPLAGGADTQYF
TRBV18,TRBJ1-6,16,CASSVIPGQGNSPLHF
TRBV25-1,TRBJ1-6,13,CASSARWESPLHF
TRBV28,TRBJ1-3,16,CASSLKPVNSGNTIYF
TRBV25-1,TRBJ2-4,16,CASSERQMWEGNIQYF
TRBV2,TRBJ2-7,13,CASRAPGGYEQYF
TRBV7-7,TRBJ2-1,15,CASSLLPGVDNEQFF
TRBV4-2,TRBJ1-3,15,CASSQEAGGGNTIYF
TRBV28,TRBJ2-5,15,CASSSPGQGGETQYF
TRBV27,TRBJ2-7,13,CASSRTGSYEQYF
TRBV28,TRBJ2-1,15,CASSAIAGVRNEQFF
TRBV5-1,TRBJ2-5,12,CASSLSGETQYF
TRBV6-1,TRBJ2-7,13,CASSEGVFYEQYF
TRBV5-1,TRBJ1-5,18,CASSLAVWKHVSGQPQHF
TRBV11-1,TRBJ1-1,16,CASSLVETPGGTEAFF
TRBV28,TRBJ2-1,15,CASSPGGLKDNEQFF
TRBV19,TRBJ1-6,16,CASSTRTGVDNSPLHF
TRBV7-2,TRBJ1-6,11,CASSGSSPLHF
TRBV27,TRBJ2-3,12,CASSSGGDTQYF
TRBV2,TRBJ1-3,15,CASRPRQSSGNTIYF
TRBV5-1,TRBJ2-3,17,CASSPRKRGLSTDTQYF
TRBV6-5,TRBJ2-2,11,CASSRGGELFF
TRBV2,TRBJ2-7,15,CASSERGDSSYEQYF
TRBV2,TRBJ1-1,12,CASSELPMRAFF
TRBV5-1,TRBJ2-3,15,CASSYRDSGGDTQYF
TRBV2,TRBJ2-2,14,CASSGLANTGELFF
TRBV7-2,TRBJ2-7,16,CASSTGTGLAGYEQYF
TRBV9,TRBJ2-1,15,CASSVGGNEYNEQFF
TRBV4-3,TRBJ2-1,13,CASSPIPFNEQFF
TRBV28,TRBJ2-3,18,CASSTGGLAGAGTDTQYF